The next 24 T cell receptor beta chains were all read from a single sample in a study of T-cell reconstitution after alpha-beta-depleted transplantation in children. TCRbeta library preparation incorporated unique molecular identifiers. TCRdb called the PCR reads again in MiXCR, with one record for every CDR3 protein. The sample has about 900,000 distinct CDR3 sequences, about 31% seen once. This specimen was PBMCs, mostly from graft donor cells, taken 360 days after TCRalphabeta/CD19-depleted stem cell transplant. The source is a boy less than two years old who had a stem cell transplant for SCID, so the T cells may come from the graft donor.

This clonotype was recorded at least ten times. V usage is TRBV4-1 and J usage is TRBJ2-7; D tentatively fits TRBD1 or TRBD2 (6 bases each). The CDR3 contains 16 residues. Looked up from germline, CDR1 is MGHRA and CDR2 is YSYEKL. With 0 bases removed from V and 2 bases from J, the gap between germline ends came to 14 bases. DNA of the CDR3: TGCGCCAGCAGCCAAGACGGAGGGGGAACTACCTACGAGCAGTACTTC. Translation gives CASSQDGGGTTYEQYF.

This clonotype was counted between two and nine times. The chain recombines TRBV15 with TRBJ2-1, with 9 bases fitting TRBD2. The germline gives CDR1 LNHNV, CDR2 YYDKDF (reference sequence). The CDR3 is made up of 17 amino acids. The ends lost 5 bases at V and 7 bases at J; junction bases unmatched: 15. Here the CDR3 reads CATSSRPLGLAGNEQFF. The CDR3 coding sequence is TGTGCCACCAGCTCACGGCCCCTGGGACTAGCTGGGAATGAGCAGTTCTTC. Looking up the rest from reference TRBV15 and TRBJ2-1 gives the full variable domain: DAMVIQNPRYQVTQFGKPVTLSCSQTLNHNVMYWYQQKSSQAPKLLFHYYDKDFNNEADTPDNFQSRRPNTSFCFLDIRSPGLGDTAMYLCATSSRPLGLAGNEQFFGPGTRLTVL.

The genes are TRBV6-2 or TRBV6-3 and TRBJ1-2; 8 bases align to TRBD1. The CDR3 spans 16 residues. The J segment lost 5 bases and the V segment lost 6 bases, leaving 14 bases of the junction unmatched. From germline, CDR1 is MNHEY and CDR2 SVGEGT. The CDR3 nucleotides are TGTGCCAGCAGACCTACCGGGACAGGCTCCACGTATGGCTACACCTTC. Translated, it gives CASRPTGTGSTYGYTF.

There are many counts of this clonotype. The chain employs TRBV5-5 and TRBJ1-5; D remains ambiguous. Deletions cut 0 bases from V and 0 bases from J, with 4 bases between. The CDR3 loop spans 14 amino acids. Looked up from germline, CDR1 is SGHKS and CDR2 is YYEKEE (reference sequence). CDR3 sequence (DNA): TGTGCCAGCAGCTTGGGAAGTAGCAATCAGCCCCAGCATTTT. As protein: CASSLGSSNQPQHF.

DNA for the CDR3: TGCGCCAGCAGCCAAGATCAAGGCATCTACGAGCAGTACTTC. It yields the protein CASSQDQGIYEQYF. The rearrangement joins TRBV4-1 to TRBJ2-7; D is unresolved. CDR3 size: 14 residues. V was trimmed by 0 bases and J by 3 bases, leaving 9 bases between them. Germline CDR1 reads MGHRA; CDR2 reads YSYEKL.

This clonotype came up a few times. V and J are TRBV12-3 or TRBV12-4 and TRBJ1-2; D not certain. The CDR3 extends over 15 amino acids. The ends were cut back, 3 bases at V and 1 base at J, with 12 bases in the middle. In DNA, the CDR3 is TGTGCCAGCAGTTTGAGATCGGAATATAACTATGGCTACACCTTC. Protein sequence: CASSLRSEYNYGYTF.

The J gene is TRBJ2-7, the V gene TRBV28; D is perhaps TRBD1 (6 bases). Trimming left V 4 bases short and J 1 base short, with 20 bases between. The CDR3 is made up of 17 amino acids. Germline V gene data show CDR1 as MDHEN and CDR2 as SYDVKM. CDR3 sequence (DNA): TGTGCCAGCAGTTCGATCGGAACGACAGGCGGGTCCTACGAGCAGTACTTC. Its protein is CASSSIGTTGGSYEQYF.

V usage is TRBV15 and J usage is TRBJ1-2, with TRBD1 identical over 7 bases. The CDR3 is made up of 14 amino acids. Trimming took 0 bases from V and 7 from J; bases not matched to a gene: 5. From germline, CDR1 is LNHNV and CDR2 YYDKDF (reference sequence). The CDR3 DNA is TGTGCCACCAGCAGAGACTCAGGGGGTGGTGGCTACACCTTC. Translating it yields CATSRDSGGGGYTF. Using reference TRBV15 and TRBJ1-2 for the parts outside the CDR3, the full variable domain is DAMVIQNPRYQVTQFGKPVTLSCSQTLNHNVMYWYQQKSSQAPKLLFHYYDKDFNNEADTPDNFQSRRPNTSFCFLDIRSPGLGDTAMYLCATSRDSGGGGYTFGSGTRLTVV.

This clonotype occurred a few times. The chain uses TRBV12-3 or TRBV12-4 and TRBJ1-3; D unclear. V lost 3 bases, J lost 1 base, and 7 bases lay in between. This CDR3 region has 14 residues. CDR3 region: CASSLSESGNTIYF. The CDR3 region has the DNA TGTGCCAGCAGTTTGAGCGAGTCTGGAAACACCATATATTTT.

The chain employs TRBV27 and TRBJ1-5; D is uncertain. Per germline, CDR1 MNHEY and CDR2 SMNVEV (reference sequence). V lost 4 bases, J lost 1 base, and 11 bases lay in between. The CDR3 covers 15 residues. In DNA, the CDR3 is TGTGCCAGCAGTTCGGCGGGAGTGAGCAATCAGCCCCAGCATTTT. Encoded protein: CASSSAGVSNQPQHF.

The J gene is TRBJ2-5, the V gene TRBV4-2; tentative D call: TRBD2 (7 bases). CDR1 is LGHNA and CDR2 is YNFKEQ in the germline V gene. There are 16 residues in the CDR3. V was shortened by 0 bases and J by 5 bases, with 16 bases between the two germline ends. CDR3 in amino acids: CASSQEIRRGHETQYF. The CDR3 bases are TGTGCCAGCAGCCAAGAGATTAGGCGGGGGCACGAGACCCAGTACTTC.

This clonotype was recorded a few times. The rearrangement links TRBV6-4 to TRBJ2-7; D is undetermined. Germline CDR1 MRHNA, CDR2 SNTAGT. Trimming took 0 bases from V and 2 from J, leaving 5 bases between them. The CDR3 contains 13 residues. The CDR3 sequence: CASSDSPTYEQYF. CDR3 DNA: TGTGCCAGCAGTGACTCGCCTACCTACGAGCAGTACTTC.

This clonotype occurred a few times. This chain uses TRBV3-1 with TRBJ2-5; D gene unclear. The germline V gene encodes CDR1 LGHDT and CDR2 YNNKEL (reference sequence). The CDR3 contains 10 residues. Trimming removed 9 bases at V and 5 bases at J, with 7 bases between. CDR3 in amino acids: CASKAETQYF. The CDR3 DNA follows: TGTGCCAGTAAAGCGGAGACCCAGTACTTC.

This rearrangement joins TRBV19 to TRBJ1-5; 7 positions agree with TRBD1. The germline V gene has CDR1 LNHDA and CDR2 SQIVND (reference sequence). The CDR3 length is 17 residues. V dropped 9 bases and J dropped 0; count of bases not matched to a gene: 14. The DNA for the CDR3 is TGTGCCAGCGATCCGGGACAGAGCTTTTATAGCAATCAGCCCCAGCATTTT. It translates to CASDPGQSFYSNQPQHF.

This clonotype was recorded a few times. The genes are TRBV10-3 and TRBJ2-3, with 10 bases identical to TRBD1. With V trimmed by 8 bases and J by 0 bases, 8 bases remained unmatched. Per the germline V gene, CDR1 is ENHRY and CDR2 is SYGVKD. The CDR3 runs 16 residues. The CDR3 DNA reads as TGTGCCATCGCGGAACCGGGACAGGGGAGCACAGATACGCAGTATTTT. Amino acid sequence: CAIAEPGQGSTDTQYF.

The rearrangement joins TRBV5-1 to TRBJ2-3; D not resolved. Germline CDR1 and CDR2: SGHRS and YFSETQ. The CDR3 has 15 residues. V lost 4 bases to trimming and J lost 0 bases, with 12 bases between them. The CDR3: CASSPEWASTDTQYF. In DNA, the CDR3 is TGCGCCAGCAGCCCGGAATGGGCCAGCACAGATACGCAGTATTTT.

This clonotype has a count of ten or more. The V call is TRBV4-1, the J call TRBJ2-7; a weak D match, TRBD1 (5 bases). With 0 bases removed from V and 3 bases from J, the gap between germline ends came to 9 bases. The CDR3 is 14 residues long. Germline CDR1 reads MGHRA; CDR2 reads YSYEKL. CDR3 coding DNA: TGCGCCAGCAGCCAAGAGGCAGGGATCTACGAGCAGTACTTC. This gives the protein CASSQEAGIYEQYF.

This clonotype was seen only a few times. This chain connects TRBV20-1 to TRBJ1-1, with D unresolved. The V and J ends lost 6 bases and 3 bases respectively, with 20 bases between them. The CDR3 is 15 residues long. Germline CDR1 reads DFQATT; CDR2 reads SNEGSKA (reference sequence). The chain's CDR3 is CSAAPPSGRYTEAFF. DNA for the CDR3: TGCAGTGCCGCCCCACCTAGCGGGAGGTACACTGAAGCTTTCTTT.

The J gene is TRBJ1-1, the V gene TRBV12-3 or TRBV12-4; no firm D call. This CDR3 has 14 residues. V was clipped by 4 bases and J by 2 bases, with 11 bases between them. CDR3 sequence: CASSWWGSNTEAFF. CDR3 bases: TGTGCCAGCAGTTGGTGGGGAAGTAACACTGAAGCTTTCTTT.

The CDR3 DNA reads as TGTGCCAGCAGCACGAGAAGCGGGGGCCCCACAGATACGCAGTATTTT. This sequence encodes CASSTRSGGPTDTQYF. The gene calls are TRBV3-1 and TRBJ2-3, with TRBD2 matching over 8 bases. This CDR3 has 16 amino acids. J was trimmed by 2 bases and V by 5 bases; bases with no gene match: 9. Germline V gene data show CDR1 as LGHDT and CDR2 as YNNKEL (reference sequence).

This clonotype was picked up a small number of times. V is TRBV7-6 and J is TRBJ2-3; D not certain. Deletions cut 1 base from V and 6 bases from J, with 14 bases between. The CDR3 has 15 residues. CDR1 SGHVS and CDR2 FNYEAQ come from the germline V gene. The chain's CDR3 is CASSLGVGSWDTQYF. As DNA, the CDR3 is TGTGCCAGCAGCTTAGGAGTGGGGTCATGGGATACGCAGTATTTT.

This sequence joins TRBV4-1 and TRBJ2-2, with 11 positions matching TRBD2. Per germline, CDR1 MGHRA and CDR2 YSYEKL. The length of the CDR3 is 17 residues. V lost 5 bases to trimming and J lost 3 bases; unmatched junction nucleotides: 8. CDR3 protein: CASSAYPSGGYTGELFF. The CDR3 nucleotides read TGCGCCAGCAGCGCGTACCCTAGCGGGGGGTACACCGGGGAGCTGTTTTTT.

The chain has TRBV7-2 and TRBJ2-3, with a possible D match to TRBD1 (5 bases). This CDR3 contains 12 residues. Trimming shortened V by 0 bases and J by 11 bases, and 9 bases separated the two germline ends. Germline CDR1 and CDR2: SGHTA and FQGNSA. This CDR3 reads CASSLAGRGQYF. In DNA, the CDR3 is TGTGCCAGCAGCTTAGCGGGAAGGGGGCAGTATTTT.

The rearrangement joins TRBV5-1 to TRBJ1-1; D might be TRBD1 (5 bases). The CDR3 is 14 residues long. CDR1 is SGHRS and CDR2 is YFSETQ in the germline V gene. V was pared by 4 bases and J by 5 bases, with 15 bases between. In DNA, the CDR3 is TGCGCCAGCAGCCCCCGCCATGGGGGGACTGAAGCTTTCTTT. It specifies CASSPRHGGTEAFF.